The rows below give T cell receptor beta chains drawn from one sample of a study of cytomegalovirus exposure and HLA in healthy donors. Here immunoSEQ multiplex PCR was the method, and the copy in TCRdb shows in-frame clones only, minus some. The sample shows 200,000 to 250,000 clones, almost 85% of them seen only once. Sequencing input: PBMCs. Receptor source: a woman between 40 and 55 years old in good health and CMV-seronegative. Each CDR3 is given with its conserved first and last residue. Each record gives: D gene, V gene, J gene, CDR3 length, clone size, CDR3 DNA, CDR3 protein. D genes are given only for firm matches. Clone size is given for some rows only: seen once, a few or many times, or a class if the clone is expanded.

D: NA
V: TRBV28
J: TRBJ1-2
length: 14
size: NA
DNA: TGTGCCAGCAGTTTTTCCAGGGGAAACTATGGCTACACCTTC
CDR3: CASSFSRGNYGYTF

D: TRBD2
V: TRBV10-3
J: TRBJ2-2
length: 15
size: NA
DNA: TGTGCCACCCTCTTCGGGGGGGAGAACACCGGGGAGCTGTTTTTT
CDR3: CATLFGGENTGELFF

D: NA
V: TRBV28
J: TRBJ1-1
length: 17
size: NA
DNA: TGTGCCAGCAGTTTGACTACCGGGTGGGGGCTGGAACCTGAAGCTTTCTTT
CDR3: CASSLTTGWGLEPEAFF

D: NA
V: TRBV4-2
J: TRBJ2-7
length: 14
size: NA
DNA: TGTGCCAGCAGCCAAGAATCGGGGACCTACGAGCAGTACTTC
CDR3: CASSQESGTYEQYF

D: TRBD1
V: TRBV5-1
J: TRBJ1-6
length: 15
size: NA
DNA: TGCGCCAGCAGCTTTTCGACAGGGACCAATTCACCCCTCCACTTT
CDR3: CASSFSTGTNSPLHF

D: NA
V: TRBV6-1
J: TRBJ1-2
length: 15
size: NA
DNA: TGTGCCAGCTGGAGAACAGGGAAGGGAAACTATGGCTACACCTTC
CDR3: CASWRTGKGNYGYTF

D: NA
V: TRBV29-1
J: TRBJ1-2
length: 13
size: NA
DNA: TGCAGCGCCCAAGACCAATCGGGGTATGGCTACACCTTC
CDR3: CSAQDQSGYGYTF

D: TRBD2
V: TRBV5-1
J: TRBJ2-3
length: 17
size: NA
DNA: TGCGCCAGCAGCCCAACCGGGACTAGCGGGGCCACAGATACGCAGTATTTT
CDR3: CASSPTGTSGATDTQYF

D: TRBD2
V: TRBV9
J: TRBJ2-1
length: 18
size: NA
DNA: TGTGCCAGCAATAGGCGAGCGGGGACCCGCGACTCCTACAATGAGCAGTTCTTC
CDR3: CASNRRAGTRDSYNEQFF

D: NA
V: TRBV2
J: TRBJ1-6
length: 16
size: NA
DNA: TGTGCCAGCAGTGAGGAGGGAAGGGCCTATAATTCACCCCTCCACTTT
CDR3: CASSEEGRAYNSPLHF

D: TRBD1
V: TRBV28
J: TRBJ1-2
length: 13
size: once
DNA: TGTGCCAGCAGTGAGGGACAGGCCTATGGCTACACCTTC
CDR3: CASSEGQAYGYTF

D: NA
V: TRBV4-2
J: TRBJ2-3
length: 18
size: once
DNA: TGTGCCAGCAGCCGTGGGTTAACCGGGGGAGCCTTGCCAGATACGCAGTATTTT
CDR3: CASSRGLTGGALPDTQYF

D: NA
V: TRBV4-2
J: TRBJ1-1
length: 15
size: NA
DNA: TGTGCCAGCAGCCAAGATTTTGGGCTGAACACTGAAGCTTTCTTT
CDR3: CASSQDFGLNTEAFF

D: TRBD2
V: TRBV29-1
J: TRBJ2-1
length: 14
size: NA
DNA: TGCAGCGTTGATACTAGCGGGGGGTATAGTGAGCAGTTCTTC
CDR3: CSVDTSGGYSEQFF